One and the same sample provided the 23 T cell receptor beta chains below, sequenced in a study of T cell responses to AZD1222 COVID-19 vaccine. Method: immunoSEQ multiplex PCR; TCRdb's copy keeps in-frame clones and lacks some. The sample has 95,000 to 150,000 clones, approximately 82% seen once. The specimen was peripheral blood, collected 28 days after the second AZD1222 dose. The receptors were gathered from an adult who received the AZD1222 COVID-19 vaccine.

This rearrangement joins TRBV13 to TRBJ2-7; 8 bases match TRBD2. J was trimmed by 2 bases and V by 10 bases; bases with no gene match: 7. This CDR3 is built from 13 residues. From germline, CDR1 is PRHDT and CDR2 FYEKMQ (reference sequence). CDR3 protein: CATRVAGTYEQYF. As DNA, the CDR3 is TGTGCCACAAGGGTAGCGGGGACCTACGAGCAGTACTTC.

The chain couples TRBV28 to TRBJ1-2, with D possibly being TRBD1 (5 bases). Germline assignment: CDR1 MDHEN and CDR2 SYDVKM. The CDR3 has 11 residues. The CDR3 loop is CASSGAWGYTF. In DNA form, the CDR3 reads TGTGCTTCATCTGGGGCGTGGGGCTACACCTTC.

CDR3 coding DNA: TGCGCCAGCAGTGAGAAGGGGCGTCCGAGCTCCTATAATTCACCCCTCCACTTT. It translates to CASSEKGRPSSYNSPLHF. The rearrangement links TRBV10-1 to TRBJ1-6; TRBD1 might be the D (5 bases). V lost 2 bases and J lost 0, with 14 bases in between. The CDR3 length is 18 residues. In germline, CDR1 is WNHNN, CDR2 SYGVQD (reference sequence).

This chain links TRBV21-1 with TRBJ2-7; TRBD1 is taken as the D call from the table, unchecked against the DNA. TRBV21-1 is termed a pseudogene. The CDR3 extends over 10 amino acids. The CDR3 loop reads CASNRDRQYF. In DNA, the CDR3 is TGTGCCAGCAACAGGGACAGGCAGTACTTC.

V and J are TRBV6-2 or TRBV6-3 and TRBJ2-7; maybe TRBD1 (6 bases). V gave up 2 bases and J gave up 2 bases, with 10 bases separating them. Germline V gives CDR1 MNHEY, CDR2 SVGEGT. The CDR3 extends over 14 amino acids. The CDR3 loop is CASSYRGQTYEQYF. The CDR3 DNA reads TGTGCCAGCAGTTACAGGGGACAAACCTACGAGCAGTACTTC.

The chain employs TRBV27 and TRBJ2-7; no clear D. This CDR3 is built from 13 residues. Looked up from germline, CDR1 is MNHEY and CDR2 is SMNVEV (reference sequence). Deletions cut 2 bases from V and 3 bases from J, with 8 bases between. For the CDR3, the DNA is TGTGCCAGCAGTTTAGTGTCGGGCTACGAGCAGTACTTC. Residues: CASSLVSGYEQYF.

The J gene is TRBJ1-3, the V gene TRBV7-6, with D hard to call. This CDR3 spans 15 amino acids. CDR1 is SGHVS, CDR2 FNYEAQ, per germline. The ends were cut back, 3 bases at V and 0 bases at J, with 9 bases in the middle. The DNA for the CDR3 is TGTGCCAGCAGCTTTGGGCAGCTCTCTGGAAACACCATATATTTT. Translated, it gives CASSFGQLSGNTIYF.

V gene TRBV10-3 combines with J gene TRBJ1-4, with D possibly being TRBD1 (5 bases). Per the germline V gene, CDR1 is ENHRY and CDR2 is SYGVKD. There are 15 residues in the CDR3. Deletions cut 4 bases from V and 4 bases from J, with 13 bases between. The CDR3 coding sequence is TGTGCCATCAGTGGAGACAGACCTAATAATGAAAAACTGTTTTTT. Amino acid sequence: CAISGDRPNNEKLFF.

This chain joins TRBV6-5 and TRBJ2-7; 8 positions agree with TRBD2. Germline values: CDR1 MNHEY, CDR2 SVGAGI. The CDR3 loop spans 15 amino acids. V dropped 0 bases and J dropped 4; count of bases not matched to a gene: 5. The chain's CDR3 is CASSYSSLAAYEQYF. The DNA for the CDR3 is TGTGCCAGCAGTTACTCTTCACTAGCGGCATACGAGCAGTACTTC.

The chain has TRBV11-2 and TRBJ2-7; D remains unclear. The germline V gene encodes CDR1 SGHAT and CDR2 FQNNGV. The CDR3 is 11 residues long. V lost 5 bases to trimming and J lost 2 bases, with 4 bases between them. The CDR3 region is CASSLTYEQYF. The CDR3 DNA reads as TGTGCCAGCAGCCTAACCTACGAGCAGTACTTC.

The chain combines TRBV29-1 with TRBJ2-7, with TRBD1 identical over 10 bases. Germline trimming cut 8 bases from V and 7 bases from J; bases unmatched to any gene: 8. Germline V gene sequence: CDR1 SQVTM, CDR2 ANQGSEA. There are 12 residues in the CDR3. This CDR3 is CSTRQGAEEQYF. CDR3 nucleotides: TGCAGCACAAGACAGGGGGCAGAAGAGCAGTACTTC.

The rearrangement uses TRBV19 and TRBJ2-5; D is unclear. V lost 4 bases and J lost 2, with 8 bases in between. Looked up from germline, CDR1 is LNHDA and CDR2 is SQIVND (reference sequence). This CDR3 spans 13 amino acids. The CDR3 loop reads CASSRLPQETQYF. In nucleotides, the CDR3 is TGTGCCAGTAGTAGGCTCCCGCAAGAGACCCAGTACTTC.

The CDR3 loop is CASSSRLGGLGLDTQYF. Here the CDR3 DNA reads TGTGCCAGCAGCTCCCGGCTGGGGGGACTAGGCTTAGATACGCAGTATTTT. This chain uses TRBV5-6 with TRBJ2-3, with TRBD2 matching over 8 bases. Trimming took 3 bases from V and 5 from J; bases not matched to a gene: 14. This CDR3 is 17 amino acids long. Germline lookup yields CDR1 SGHDT and CDR2 YYEEEE.

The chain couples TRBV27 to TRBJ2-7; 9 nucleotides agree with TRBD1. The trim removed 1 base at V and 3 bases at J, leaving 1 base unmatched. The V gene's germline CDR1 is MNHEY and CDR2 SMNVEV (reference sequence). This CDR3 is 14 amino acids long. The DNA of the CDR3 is TGTGCCAGCAGTTTATTGGGACAGGGCTACGAGCAGTACTTC. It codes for CASSLLGQGYEQYF.

CDR3 sequence: CASSLQANTEAFF. CDR3 sequence (DNA): TGCGCCAGCAGCTTACAGGCGAACACTGAAGCTTTCTTT. The chain has TRBV5-1 and TRBJ1-1, with D tentatively TRBD1 (5 bases). Germline V gene sequence: CDR1 SGHRS, CDR2 YFSETQ. V dropped 2 bases and J dropped 1 base, with 6 bases sitting between them. The CDR3 is 13 residues long.

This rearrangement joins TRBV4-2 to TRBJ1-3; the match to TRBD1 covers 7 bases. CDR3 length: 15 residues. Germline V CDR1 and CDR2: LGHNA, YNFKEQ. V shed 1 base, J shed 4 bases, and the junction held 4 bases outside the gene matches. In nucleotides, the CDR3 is TGTGCCAGCAGCCAAGGGACAGGAGTGGGAAACACCATATATTTT. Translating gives CASSQGTGVGNTIYF.

As DNA, the CDR3 is TGCGCCAGCAGAACAGGATACACTGAAGCTTTCTTT. It is translated as CASRTGYTEAFF. This sequence joins TRBV10-2 and TRBJ1-1; tentatively, D is TRBD1 (5 bases). The CDR3 totals 12 residues. The V end lost 6 bases, the J end lost 3 bases, and 8 bases lay between the germline ends. The V gene's germline CDR1 is WSHSY and CDR2 SAAADI.

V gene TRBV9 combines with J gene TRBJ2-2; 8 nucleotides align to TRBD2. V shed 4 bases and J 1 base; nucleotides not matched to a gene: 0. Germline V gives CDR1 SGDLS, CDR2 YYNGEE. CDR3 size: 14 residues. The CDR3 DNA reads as TGTGCCAGCAGCAGCGGGGGGAACACCGGGGAGCTGTTTTTT. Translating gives CASSSGGNTGELFF.

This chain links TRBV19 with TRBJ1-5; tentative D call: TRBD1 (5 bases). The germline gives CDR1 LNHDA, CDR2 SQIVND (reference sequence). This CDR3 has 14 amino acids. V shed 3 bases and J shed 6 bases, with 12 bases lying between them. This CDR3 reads CASSIGGKGQPQHF. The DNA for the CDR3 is TGTGCCAGTAGTATTGGGGGGAAGGGTCAGCCCCAGCATTTT. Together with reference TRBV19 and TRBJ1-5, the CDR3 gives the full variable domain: DGGITQSPKYLFRKEGQNVTLSCEQNLNHDAMYWYRQDPGQGLRLIYYSQIVNDFQKGDIAEGYSVSREKKESFPLTVTSAQKNPTAFYLCASSIGGKGQPQHFGDGTRLSIL.

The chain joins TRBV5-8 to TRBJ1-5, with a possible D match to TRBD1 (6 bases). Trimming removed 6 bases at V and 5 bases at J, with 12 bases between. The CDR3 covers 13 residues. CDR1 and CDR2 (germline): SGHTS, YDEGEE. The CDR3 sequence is CASTREGDQPQHF. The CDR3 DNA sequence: TGTGCCAGCACCCGGGAGGGGGATCAGCCCCAGCATTTT. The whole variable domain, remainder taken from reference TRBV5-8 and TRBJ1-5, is EAGVTQSPTHLIKTRGQQATLRCSPISGHTSVYWYQQALGLGLQFLLWYDEGEERNRGNFPPRFSGRQFPNYSSELNVNALELEDSALYLCASTREGDQPQHFGDGTRLSIL.

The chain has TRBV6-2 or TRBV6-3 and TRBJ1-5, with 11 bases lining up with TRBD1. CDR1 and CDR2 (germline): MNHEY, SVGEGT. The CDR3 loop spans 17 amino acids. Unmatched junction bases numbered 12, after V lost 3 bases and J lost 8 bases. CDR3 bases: TGTGCCAGCAGTTATGTCCTCGGACAGGGGGCGGAAAAGCCCCAGCATTTT. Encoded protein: CASSYVLGQGAEKPQHF.

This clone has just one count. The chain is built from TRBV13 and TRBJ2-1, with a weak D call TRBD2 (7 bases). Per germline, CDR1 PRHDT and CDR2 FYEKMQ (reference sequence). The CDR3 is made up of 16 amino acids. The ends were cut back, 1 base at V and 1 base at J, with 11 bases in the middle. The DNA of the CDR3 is TGTGCCAGCAGCTTAGAAGGGGGGGCGTCCTACAATGAGCAGTTCTTC. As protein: CASSLEGGASYNEQFF.

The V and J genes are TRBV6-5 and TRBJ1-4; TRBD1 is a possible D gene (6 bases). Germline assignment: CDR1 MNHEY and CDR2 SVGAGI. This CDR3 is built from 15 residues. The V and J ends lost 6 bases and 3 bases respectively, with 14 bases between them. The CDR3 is CASSLLGAPNEKLFF. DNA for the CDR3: TGTGCCAGCAGCCTCCTGGGGGCGCCTAATGAAAAACTGTTTTTT.